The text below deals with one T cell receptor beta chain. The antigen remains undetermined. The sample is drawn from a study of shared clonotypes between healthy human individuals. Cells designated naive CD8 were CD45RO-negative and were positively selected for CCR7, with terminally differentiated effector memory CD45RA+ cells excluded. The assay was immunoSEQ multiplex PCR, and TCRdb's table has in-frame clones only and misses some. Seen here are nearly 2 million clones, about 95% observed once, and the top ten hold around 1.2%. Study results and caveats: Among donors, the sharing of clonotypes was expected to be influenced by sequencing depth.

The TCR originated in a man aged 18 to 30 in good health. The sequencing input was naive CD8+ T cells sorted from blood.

CDR3 residues: CASSSPGRTNTEAFF. The CDR3 bases are TGTGCCAGTAGTTCTCCGGGACGGACGAACACTGAAGCTTTCTTT. The chain employs TRBV19 and TRBJ1-1, with D tentatively TRBD1 (5 bases). CDR1 is LNHDA and CDR2 is SQIVND in the germline V gene (reference sequence). V lost 5 bases, J lost 1 base, and 14 bases lay in between. The CDR3 is made up of 15 amino acids.